This TCR beta chain was captured in a study of technical replicates of blood from several donors. V gave up 5 bases and J gave up 8 bases, with 13 bases separating them. The CDR3 covers 13 residues. Germline CDR1 and CDR2: LNHDA and SQIVND (reference sequence). The data were produced by immunoSEQ multiplex PCR, yet TCRdb's version contains in-frame clones alone and is incomplete. This table holds about 79,000 clones, 85% to 95% found once. The receptor's source is a human donor in good health. The sample consisted of T cells isolated from PBMCs. This rearrangement joins TRBV19 to TRBJ2-1, with no clear D. Here the CDR3 reads CASSGSGWDEQFF. The CDR3 region has the DNA TGTGCCAGTAGTGGATCGGGTTGGGATGAGCAGTTCTTC.